Below are 32 T cell receptor beta chains sequenced from a single sample in a study of beta chain features in type 1 diabetes. These receptors are not linked to any known antigen. General observations from the study: Moderate yet significant TCRB CDR3 shortening was seen in Type 1 diabetes patients in all four CD4+ subsets.

What was sequenced were expressed TCRB transcripts, since all of the isolated RNA had been reverse transcribed. Libraries were prepared by immunoSEQ multiplex PCR; TCRdb keeps only in-frame clonotypes and omits some of them. The sample has tens of thousands of clones, 49% seen once. Sequenced material: stem cell memory CD4+ T cells from blood. Source of these receptors: a man aged 30 to 45 with type 1 diabetes.

The rearrangement joins TRBV18 to TRBJ2-1, with TRBD2 matching 8 bases. The CDR3 runs 15 residues. Germline loops: CDR1 KGHSH, CDR2 LQKENI. V dropped 0 bases and J dropped 9; count of bases not matched to a gene: 7. CDR3 sequence: CASSPPGGGSGEQFF. The CDR3 DNA sequence: TGTGCCAGCTCACCACCCGGGGGGGGGTCGGGTGAGCAGTTCTTC.

This chain links TRBV29-1 with TRBJ1-1; a possible D gene is TRBD1 (5 bases). Looked up from germline, CDR1 is SQVTM and CDR2 is ANQGSEA. The CDR3 is 13 amino acids. V was shortened by 0 bases and J by 8 bases, with 13 bases between the two germline ends. In nucleotides, the CDR3 is TGCAGCGTTGAAGAGGGGCAGGGAAGGGAAGCTTTCTTT. Its translation: CSVEEGQGREAFF.

The chain combines TRBV19 with TRBJ1-1; 8 positions match TRBD1. From germline, CDR1 is LNHDA and CDR2 SQIVND (reference sequence). Trimming took 7 bases from V and 2 from J; bases not matched to a gene: 3. This CDR3 comprises 13 residues. In nucleotides, the CDR3 is TGTGCCAGTAATGACAGGGGTAACACTGAAGCTTTCTTT. Translating gives CASNDRGNTEAFF.

The chain carries TRBV2 and TRBJ2-2, with D perhaps matching TRBD1 (7 bases). V lost 6 bases and J lost 3, with 14 bases in between. CDR3 length: 15 residues. Germline V CDR1 and CDR2: SNHLY, FYNNEI. The CDR3 nucleotides read TGTGCCAGCAGGTCGCAGGGGGGATACACCGGGGAGCTGTTTTTT. Translating it yields CASRSQGGYTGELFF.

J is TRBJ1-2 and V is TRBV19, with 9 bases lining up with TRBD1. The V and J ends lost 4 bases and 3 bases, in that order; junction bases with no gene match: 6. The CDR3 length is 15 residues. Germline V CDR1 and CDR2: LNHDA, SQIVND (reference sequence). In DNA, the CDR3 is TGTGCCAGTAGTAAACAGGGGGCTGGCGACTATGGCTACACCTTC. Protein product: CASSKQGAGDYGYTF.

The chain combines TRBV5-1 with TRBJ2-2; D might be TRBD1 (5 bases). Germline V lookup: CDR1 SGHRS, CDR2 YFSETQ. The V gene lost 2 bases and the J gene lost 1 base, with 6 bases spanning the gap. The CDR3 has 14 residues. The CDR3 spells CASSLGQNTGELFF. For the CDR3, the DNA is TGCGCCAGCAGCTTAGGACAGAACACCGGGGAGCTGTTTTTT.

V gene TRBV15 combines with J gene TRBJ1-1; 10 bases are shared with TRBD1. Trimming removed 3 bases from V and 5 bases from J; junction bases left unmatched: 6. The CDR3 extends over 15 amino acids. Germline V gene sequence: CDR1 LNHNV, CDR2 YYDKDF (reference sequence). As DNA, the CDR3 is TGTGCCACCAGCAGGGCAGACAGGGGGCGAACTGAAGCTTTCTTT. This codes for CATSRADRGRTEAFF.

J is TRBJ1-2 and V is TRBV6-6; tentative D call: TRBD1 (5 bases). CDR3 length: 14 amino acids. V lost 4 bases and J 3 bases, leaving 12 bases between the germline ends. Germline CDR1 reads MNHNY; CDR2 reads SVGAGI (reference sequence). The CDR3 nucleotides are TGTGCCAGCAGTTCCCTGGGGGGTGACTATGGCTACACCTTC. Residues: CASSSLGGDYGYTF.

The V call is TRBV27, the J call TRBJ2-3; TRBD1 might be the D (6 bases). Deletions cut 7 bases from V and 2 bases from J, with 13 bases between. The CDR3 is 14 residues long. The germline V gene has CDR1 MNHEY and CDR2 SMNVEV (reference sequence). The chain's CDR3 is CASTLSGATDTQYF. For the CDR3, the DNA is TGTGCCAGCACCCTATCAGGGGCCACAGATACGCAGTATTTT.

This clone was detected a few times. This chain uses TRBV7-2 with TRBJ2-3; 7 bases fit TRBD2. Germline values: CDR1 SGHTA, CDR2 FQGNSA. Trimming at V came to 5 bases and at J to 1 base, leaving 6 bases not matched to a gene. CDR3 length equals 15 residues. The CDR3 here is CASSPRGGGTDTQYF. CDR3 bases: TGTGCCAGCAGCCCGAGGGGAGGGGGCACAGATACGCAGTATTTT.

This sequence joins TRBV19 and TRBJ1-3; D is perhaps TRBD1 (6 bases). The germline V and J ends were trimmed by 4 bases and 0 bases, with 10 bases remaining between them. The V gene's germline CDR1 is LNHDA and CDR2 SQIVND (reference sequence). The CDR3 contains 15 residues. CDR3 DNA sequence: TGTGCCAGTAGTACACAGGGCGTCTCTGGAAACACCATATATTTT. Translated: CASSTQGVSGNTIYF. The full variable domain, with the rest looked up from reference TRBV19 and TRBJ1-3, is DGGITQSPKYLFRKEGQNVTLSCEQNLNHDAMYWYRQDPGQGLRLIYYSQIVNDFQKGDIAEGYSVSREKKESFPLTVTSAQKNPTAFYLCASSTQGVSGNTIYFGEGSWLTVV.

The chain links TRBV5-1 to TRBJ2-5; a weak D match, TRBD1 (5 bases). This CDR3 spans 14 amino acids. V lost 1 base and J 0 bases, leaving 7 bases between the germline ends. Germline CDR1 is SGHRS and CDR2 is YFSETQ. The CDR3, as DNA: TGCGCCAGCAGCTTGATGGACAACCAAGAGACCCAGTACTTC. It translates to CASSLMDNQETQYF. The full variable domain, with the rest looked up from reference TRBV5-1 and TRBJ2-5, is KAGVTQTPRYLIKTRGQQVTLSCSPISGHRSVSWYQQTPGQGLQFLFEYFSETQRNKGNFPGRFSGRQFSNSRSEMNVSTLELGDSALYLCASSLMDNQETQYFGPGTRLLVL.

The chain recombines TRBV30 with TRBJ1-2; no firm D call. CDR1 GTSNPN and CDR2 SVGIG come from the germline V gene (reference sequence). The length of the CDR3 is 13 residues. The V end was cut by 2 bases, the J end by 5 bases, with 12 bases between. The CDR3 nucleotides are TGTGCCTGGAGTCCATATCAGGCATATGGCTACACCTTC. Its protein is CAWSPYQAYGYTF.

The CDR3 coding sequence is TGCGCCAGCAGCTCCGGACAGGCCACCGGGGAGCTGTTTTTT. It is translated as CASSSGQATGELFF. The chain joins TRBV5-1 to TRBJ2-2, with 7 nucleotides matching TRBD1. The germline CDR1 and CDR2 sequences are SGHRS and YFSETQ. The V and J ends lost 3 bases and 4 bases, in that order; junction bases with no gene match: 3. This CDR3 is 14 amino acids long.

The chain links TRBV11-2 to TRBJ1-3; D call uncertain. V shed 5 bases and J shed 4 bases, with 12 bases lying between them. CDR1 and CDR2 (germline): SGHAT, FQNNGV. This CDR3 is built from 14 residues. The CDR3 DNA reads TGTGCCAGCAGCCCTAGTACTGGAGGAAACACCATATATTTT. Translation gives CASSPSTGGNTIYF.

The chain is built from TRBV18 and TRBJ2-1; no definite D call. The germline gives CDR1 KGHSH, CDR2 LQKENI. CDR3 length: 16 residues. With 2 bases removed from V and 0 bases from J, the gap between germline ends came to 11 bases. The CDR3 DNA reads TGTGCCAGCTCACCAGACGGCGGAAGCTCCTACAATGAGCAGTTCTTC. Translation: CASSPDGGSSYNEQFF. Together with reference TRBV18 and TRBJ2-1, the CDR3 gives the full variable domain: NAGVMQNPRHLVRRRGQEARLRCSPMKGHSHVYWYRQLPEEGLKFMVYLQKENIIDESGMPKERFSAEFPKEGPSILRIQQVVRGDSAAYFCASSPDGGSSYNEQFFGPGTRLTVL.

This chain links TRBV10-3 with TRBJ2-3; D may be TRBD2 (6 bases). There are 14 residues in the CDR3. The V end was cut by 11 bases, the J end by 0 bases, with 15 bases between. The germline V gene has CDR1 ENHRY and CDR2 SYGVKD. CDR3 loop: CALRGAASTDTQYF. DNA of the CDR3: TGTGCCTTGCGGGGAGCGGCTAGCACAGATACGCAGTATTTT.

In DNA form, the CDR3 reads TGTGCCAGCAGTGCGGGAAAAAATCGATATGGCTACACCTTC. Translated: CASSAGKNRYGYTF. The rearrangement joins TRBV6-1 to TRBJ1-2; D remains ambiguous. Trimming pared 4 bases from V and 5 bases from J, leaving 14 bases between. The CDR3 consists of 14 residues. Germline V gene sequence: CDR1 MNHNS, CDR2 SASEGT.

A few counts support this clone. The chain recombines TRBV2 with TRBJ2-7; TRBD1 is a possible D gene (5 bases). This CDR3 has 13 residues. The germline V and J ends were trimmed by 1 base and 7 bases, with 11 bases remaining between them. The germline V gene encodes CDR1 SNHLY and CDR2 FYNNEI. The CDR3: CASSEGLNREQYF. For the CDR3, the DNA is TGTGCCAGCAGTGAAGGGCTTAACAGGGAGCAGTACTTC.

This chain uses TRBV10-3 with TRBJ1-4; 7 nucleotides match TRBD1. CDR1 and CDR2 from the germline V gene are ENHRY and SYGVKD. The V segment lost 5 bases and the J segment 8 bases; nucleotides outside the gene matches: 2. There are 12 residues in the CDR3. The CDR3 sequence: CAISQQGEKLFF. The CDR3 DNA is TGTGCCATCAGTCAACAGGGGGAAAAACTGTTTTTT.

V is TRBV9 and J is TRBJ1-1; TRBD1 aligns across 7 bases. The length of the CDR3 is 13 residues. V shed 3 bases, J shed 7 bases, and the junction held 6 bases outside the gene matches. The V gene's germline CDR1 is SGDLS and CDR2 YYNGEE. This CDR3 reads CASSARTGNEAFF. Written as DNA, the CDR3 is TGTGCCAGCAGCGCCCGGACAGGCAATGAAGCTTTCTTT.

The gene calls are TRBV6-5 and TRBJ1-1; 8 bases line up with TRBD1. The V segment lost 6 bases and the J segment 1 base; nucleotides outside the gene matches: 7. CDR1 and CDR2 (germline): MNHEY, SVGAGI. The CDR3 has 15 residues. The CDR3 here is CASSRGGQGNTEAFF. The CDR3 DNA reads TGTGCCAGCAGCCGCGGCGGACAGGGGAACACTGAAGCTTTCTTT.

The chain has TRBV6-1 and TRBJ1-6; D is unresolved. V was pared by 1 base and J by 7 bases, with 11 bases between. From germline, CDR1 is MNHNS and CDR2 SASEGT. The CDR3 spans 15 residues. The CDR3 spells CASSEEEEMNSPLHF. Written as DNA, the CDR3 is TGTGCCAGCAGTGAAGAGGAGGAGATGAATTCACCCCTCCACTTT.

V is TRBV2 and J is TRBJ2-1, with 7 bases aligning to TRBD2. This CDR3 contains 15 residues. From germline, CDR1 is SNHLY and CDR2 FYNNEI. The V gene end was trimmed by 4 bases and the J gene end by 3 bases; junction bases not matched to a gene: 6. CDR3 DNA: TGTGCCAGCAGTGCACTAGCGAACCTCTACAATGAGCAGTTCTTC. This codes for CASSALANLYNEQFF. The whole variable domain, remainder taken from reference TRBV2 and TRBJ2-1, is EPEVTQTPSHQVTQMGQEVILRCVPISNHLYFYWYRQILGQKVEFLVSFYNNEISEKSEIFDDQFSVERPDGSNFTLKIRSTKLEDSAMYFCASSALANLYNEQFFGPGTRLTVL.

The chain links TRBV5-1 to TRBJ1-4; 8 bases line up with TRBD1. The CDR3 sequence is 15 residues long. From germline, CDR1 is SGHRS and CDR2 YFSETQ. Germline trimming cut 3 bases from V and 8 bases from J; bases unmatched to any gene: 9. The CDR3 nucleotides are TGCGCCAGCAGCTACACCGGGACAGGCCGGGAAAAACTGTTTTTT. The encoded protein is CASSYTGTGREKLFF.

The V gene is TRBV5-4, the J gene TRBJ1-1, with D possibly TRBD1 on 6 matching bases. Germline assignment: CDR1 SGHNT and CDR2 YYREEE (reference sequence). This CDR3 comprises 14 residues. The V end was cut by 4 bases, the J end by 0 bases, with 10 bases between. CDR3 amino acids: CASSRGGMNTEAFF. In nucleotides, the CDR3 is TGTGCCAGCAGCCGAGGGGGAATGAACACTGAAGCTTTCTTT.

The chain links TRBV6-1 to TRBJ2-7; 9 nucleotides align to TRBD2. Germline CDR1 is MNHNS and CDR2 is SASEGT. CDR3 length: 14 residues. V lost 6 bases, J lost 0 bases, and 3 bases stayed unmatched. The CDR3 is CASRLAGSSYEQYF. In nucleotides, the CDR3 is TGTGCCAGCAGGCTAGCGGGGAGCTCCTACGAGCAGTACTTC.

The sample holds a few counts of this clone. This chain connects TRBV18 to TRBJ1-1; a weak D match, TRBD1 (6 bases). This CDR3 contains 15 residues. V gave up 2 bases and J gave up 2 bases, with 12 bases separating them. CDR1 is KGHSH, CDR2 LQKENI, per germline. The CDR3, as DNA: TGTGCCAGCTCACCAGGACAGCTTCAAAACACTGAAGCTTTCTTT. Residues: CASSPGQLQNTEAFF.

CDR3 sequence (DNA): TGCGCCAGCAGCTTGTCTTTAGCTAGCGGGAGCTACGAGCAGTACTTC. Translated, it gives CASSLSLASGSYEQYF. V and J are TRBV5-1 and TRBJ2-7; TRBD2 matches at 10 bases. This CDR3 is built from 16 residues. Germline V CDR1 and CDR2: SGHRS, YFSETQ. V lost 1 base to trimming and J lost 3 bases; unmatched junction nucleotides: 7.

This clone was recorded a few times. The chain is built from TRBV7-2 and TRBJ2-7; 10 bases fit TRBD2. V lost 2 bases to trimming and J lost 4 bases; unmatched junction nucleotides: 2. The germline CDR1 and CDR2 sequences are SGHTA and FQGNSA. The CDR3 length is 14 residues. CDR3: CASSLPAGGYEQYF. CDR3 nucleotide sequence: TGTGCCAGCAGCTTACCAGCGGGGGGGTACGAGCAGTACTTC.

The rearrangement joins TRBV7-6 to TRBJ2-3, with 9 bases identical to TRBD2. With V trimmed by 4 bases and J by 1 base, 3 bases remained unmatched. CDR3 length equals 15 residues. The germline gives CDR1 SGHVS, CDR2 FNYEAQ. The CDR3 coding sequence is TGTGCCAGCAGCTCTAGCGGGATAGGCACAGATACGCAGTATTTT. This sequence encodes CASSSSGIGTDTQYF.

This clone showed up just a few times. The chain employs TRBV19 and TRBJ2-5; no clear D gene. V shed 1 base and J shed 2 bases, with 8 bases lying between them. Germline loops: CDR1 LNHDA, CDR2 SQIVND (reference sequence). The CDR3 is 14 residues long. The CDR3 loop reads CASSIGPYQETQYF. The CDR3 DNA sequence: TGTGCCAGTAGTATAGGGCCGTATCAAGAGACCCAGTACTTC.